This T cell receptor beta chain is drawn from a study of T cell responses to AZD1222 COVID-19 vaccine. Overall study findings and caveats: The donor group comprised mostly white British people and more females; the analysis possibly underestimated clonal diversity. An increase in Spike-specific TCR breadth and depth was observed after two AZD1222 doses.

With regard to this clone: No antigen is known for it.

TCRdb keeps only in-frame clones here, not all; method: immunoSEQ multiplex PCR. This table has roughly 100,000 clones, roughly 90% appearing once. The V and J ends lost 3 bases and 4 bases respectively, with 7 bases between them. Germline CDR1 is SGHKS and CDR2 is YYEKEE (reference sequence). CDR3 length: 12 amino acids. The TCR sequence derives from an adult in good health. The chain couples TRBV5-5 to TRBJ1-1; tentative D call: TRBD1 (5 bases). Sequenced here: peripheral blood, sampled on day 0 of AZD1222 vaccination. The DNA of the CDR3 is TGTGCCAGCAGCTCGGGGGGCACTGAAGCTTTCTTT. This encodes CASSSGGTEAFF.